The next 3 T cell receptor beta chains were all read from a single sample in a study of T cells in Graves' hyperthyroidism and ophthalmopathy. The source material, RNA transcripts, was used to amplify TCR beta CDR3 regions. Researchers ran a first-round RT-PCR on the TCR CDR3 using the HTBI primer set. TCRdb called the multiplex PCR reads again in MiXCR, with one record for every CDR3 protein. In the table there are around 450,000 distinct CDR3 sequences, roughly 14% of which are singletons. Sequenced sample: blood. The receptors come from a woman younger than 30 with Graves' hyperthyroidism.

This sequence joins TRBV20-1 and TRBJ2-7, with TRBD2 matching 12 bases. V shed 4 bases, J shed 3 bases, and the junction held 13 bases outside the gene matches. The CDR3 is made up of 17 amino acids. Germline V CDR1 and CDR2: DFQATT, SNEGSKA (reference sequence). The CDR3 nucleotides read TGCAGTGCTACCAATACTCGACTAGCGGGGGCCTACTACGAGCAGTACTTC. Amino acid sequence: CSATNTRLAGAYYEQYF.

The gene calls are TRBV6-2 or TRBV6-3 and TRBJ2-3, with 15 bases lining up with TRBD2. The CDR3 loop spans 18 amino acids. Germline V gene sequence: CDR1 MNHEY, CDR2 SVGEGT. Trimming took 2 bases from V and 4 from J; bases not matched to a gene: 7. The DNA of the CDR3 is TGTGCCAGCAGTTACGGGACTAGCGGGAGGCGGGGGGCAGATACGCAGTATTTT. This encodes CASSYGTSGRRGADTQYF.

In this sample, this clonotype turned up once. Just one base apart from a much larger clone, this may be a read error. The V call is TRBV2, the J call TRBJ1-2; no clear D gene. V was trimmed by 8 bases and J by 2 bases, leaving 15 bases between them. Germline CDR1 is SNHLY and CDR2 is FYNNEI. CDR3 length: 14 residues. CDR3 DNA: TGTGCCAGCGCAACGTGGCAGACCAACTATGGCTACACCTTC. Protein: CASATWQTNYGYTF. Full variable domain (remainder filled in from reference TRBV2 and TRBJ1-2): EPEVTQTPSHQVTQMGQEVILRCVPISNHLYFYWYRQILGQKVEFLVSFYNNEISEKSEIFDDQFSVERPDGSNFTLKIRSTKLEDSAMYFCASATWQTNYGYTFGSGTRLTVV.